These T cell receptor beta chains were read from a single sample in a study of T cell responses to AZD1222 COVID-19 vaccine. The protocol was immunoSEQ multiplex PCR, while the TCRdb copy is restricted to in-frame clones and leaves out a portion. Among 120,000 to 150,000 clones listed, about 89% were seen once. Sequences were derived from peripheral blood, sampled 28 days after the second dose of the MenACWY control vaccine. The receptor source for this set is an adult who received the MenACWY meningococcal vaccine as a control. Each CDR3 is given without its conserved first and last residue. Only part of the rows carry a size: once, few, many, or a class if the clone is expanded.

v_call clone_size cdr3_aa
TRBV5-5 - ASSLAWGQGNTIY
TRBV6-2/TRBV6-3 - ASSRGGFLSTDTQY
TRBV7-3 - ASSSRTSGSVNEQF
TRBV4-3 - ASSQESSRAKNIQY
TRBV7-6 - ASSLYGIAGNPRTQY
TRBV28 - ASTGTGPSPLH
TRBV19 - ASSMRTGGIDTQY
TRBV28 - ATVGGFLGELF
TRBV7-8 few ASSPGGVEGAQH
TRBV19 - ASSLGTGKGGANVLT
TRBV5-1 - ASRDQPQH
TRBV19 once ASNVWGSEKLF
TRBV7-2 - ASSLGGQGLREQY
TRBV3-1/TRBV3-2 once ASSPQGLPQPQH
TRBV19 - ASSQADYNEQF
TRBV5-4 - ASSLFGGSAYNEQF
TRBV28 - ASRLPSGNYGYT
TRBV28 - ASSPPGTNYGYT
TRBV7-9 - ASSPLLTSYNEQF
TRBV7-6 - ASSLDYEQY
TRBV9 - ASSVGGEVRGNTIY
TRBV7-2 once ASSLARGPGANVLT
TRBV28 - ASSLGGTSYEQY
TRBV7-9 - ASSLVGGRSGANVLT
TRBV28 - ASRPPGFLSYEQY
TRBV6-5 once ASRGQPSYGYT
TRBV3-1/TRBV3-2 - ASSHGNNQPQH
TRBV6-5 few ASRDRGHEKLF
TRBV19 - ASSSNREGSEQY
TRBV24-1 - ATSTGEGNTEAF
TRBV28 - ASRLSGGFNEQF
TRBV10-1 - ASSEGLAGAPETQY
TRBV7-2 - ASSLGRQGVGGYT
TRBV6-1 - ASSEAVRSSGLGRPGTHIQY
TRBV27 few ASSRRTGGGEQY
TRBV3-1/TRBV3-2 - ASSQTGAKNIQY
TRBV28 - ASSFRAGQGDETQY
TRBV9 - ASSDRVNTGELF
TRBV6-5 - ASSYKGYQNTEAF
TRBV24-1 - ATSDTGTSGTYNEQF
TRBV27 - ASSSLGGGGTEAF